This T cell receptor (beta chain) was recorded in a study of T-cell reconstitution after alpha-beta-depleted transplantation in children. Points from the study as a whole: T-cell counts and diversity at one year following transplant were attributed mainly to newly produced T cells. Some patients' high day-60 TCRbeta diversity was attributed to recipient cells surviving conditioning. Expanded graft clones, several hundred of them, were reportedly the source of alpha-beta T cells about two months after transplant.

Only one count was recorded for this clonotype. The antigen remains undetermined. CDR3 length equals 16 residues. Germline loops: CDR1 MGHRA, CDR2 YSYEKL. Trimming took off 1 base at V and 1 base at J, with 11 bases between the two ends. Preparation of the TCRbeta library used unique molecular identifiers. TCRdb ran MiXCR on the PCR reads and lists one entry per CDR3 protein. The table has 550,000 to 800,000 distinct CDR3 sequences, around 12% seen once. This material consisted of PBMCs, taken before TCRalphabeta/CD19-depleted stem cell transplant. The chain is built from TRBV4-1 and TRBJ2-1, with D unclear. The clonotype originates from a girl aged 2 to 10 with congenital amegakaryocytic thrombocytopenia, due to receive a stem cell transplant. Here the CDR3 DNA reads TGCGCCAGCAGCCAAGTAGATTCTGTTTCCTACAATGAGCAGTTCTTC. It yields the protein CASSQVDSVSYNEQFF.